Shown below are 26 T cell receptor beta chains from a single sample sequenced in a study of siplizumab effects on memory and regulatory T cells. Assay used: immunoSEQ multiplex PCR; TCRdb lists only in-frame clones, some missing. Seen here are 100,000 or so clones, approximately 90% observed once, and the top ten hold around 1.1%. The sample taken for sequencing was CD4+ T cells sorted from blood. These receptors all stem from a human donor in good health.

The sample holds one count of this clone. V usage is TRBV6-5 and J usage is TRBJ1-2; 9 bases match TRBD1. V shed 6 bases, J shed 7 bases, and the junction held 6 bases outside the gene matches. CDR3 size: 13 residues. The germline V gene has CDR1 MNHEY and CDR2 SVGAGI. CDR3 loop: CASRLDRGGGYTF. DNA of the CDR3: TGTGCCAGCAGACTCGACAGGGGGGGTGGCTACACCTTC.

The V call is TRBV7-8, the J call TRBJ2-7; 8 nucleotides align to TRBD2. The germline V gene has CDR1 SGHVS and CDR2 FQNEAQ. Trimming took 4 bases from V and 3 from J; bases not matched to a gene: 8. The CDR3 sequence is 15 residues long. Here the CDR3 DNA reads TGTGCCAGCAGCTCCCAGCGGGAGAGGTACTACGAGCAGTACTTC. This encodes CASSSQRERYYEQYF.

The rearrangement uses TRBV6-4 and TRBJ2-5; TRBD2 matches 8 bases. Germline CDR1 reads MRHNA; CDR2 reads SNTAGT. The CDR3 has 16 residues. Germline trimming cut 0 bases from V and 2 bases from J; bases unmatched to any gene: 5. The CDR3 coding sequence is TGTGCCAGCAGTGACTCGAGCGGGAGTGGGCAAGAGACCCAGTACTTC. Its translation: CASSDSSGSGQETQYF.

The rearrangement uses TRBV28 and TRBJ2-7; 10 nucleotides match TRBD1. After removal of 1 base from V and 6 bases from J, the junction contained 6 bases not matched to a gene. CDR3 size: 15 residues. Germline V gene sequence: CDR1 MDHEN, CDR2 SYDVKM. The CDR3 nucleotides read TGTGCCAGCAGTTTATCCGGGACAGGGGTCAGCGAGCAGTACTTC. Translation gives CASSLSGTGVSEQYF.

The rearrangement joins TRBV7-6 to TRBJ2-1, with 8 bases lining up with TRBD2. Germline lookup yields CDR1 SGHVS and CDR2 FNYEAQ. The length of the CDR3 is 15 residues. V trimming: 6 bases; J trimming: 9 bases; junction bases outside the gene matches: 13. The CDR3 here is CASRAWESTSAEQFF. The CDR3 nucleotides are TGTGCCAGCAGGGCCTGGGAGTCGACTAGCGCTGAGCAGTTCTTC.

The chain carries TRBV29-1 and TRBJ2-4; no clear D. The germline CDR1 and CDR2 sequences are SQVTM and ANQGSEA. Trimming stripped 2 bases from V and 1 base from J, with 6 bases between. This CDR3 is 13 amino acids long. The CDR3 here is CSVELPAKNIQYF. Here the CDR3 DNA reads TGCAGCGTTGAACTCCCCGCCAAAAACATTCAGTACTTC.

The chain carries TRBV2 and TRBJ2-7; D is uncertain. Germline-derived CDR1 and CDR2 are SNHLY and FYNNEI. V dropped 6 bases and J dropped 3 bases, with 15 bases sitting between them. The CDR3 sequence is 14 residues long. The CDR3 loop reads CASRQDLVGYEQYF. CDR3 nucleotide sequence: TGTGCCAGCAGGCAGGATTTGGTTGGCTACGAGCAGTACTTC.

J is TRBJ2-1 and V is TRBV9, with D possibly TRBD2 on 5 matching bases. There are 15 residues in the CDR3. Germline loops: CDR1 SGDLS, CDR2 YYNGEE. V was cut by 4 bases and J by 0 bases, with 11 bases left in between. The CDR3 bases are TGTGCCAGCAGCCCGTTAGCGAGCTCCTACAATGAGCAGTTCTTC. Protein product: CASSPLASSYNEQFF.

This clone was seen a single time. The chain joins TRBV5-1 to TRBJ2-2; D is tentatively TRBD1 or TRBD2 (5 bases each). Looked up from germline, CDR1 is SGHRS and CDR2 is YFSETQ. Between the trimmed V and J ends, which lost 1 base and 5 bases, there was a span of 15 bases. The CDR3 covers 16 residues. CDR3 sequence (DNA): TGCGCCAGCAGCTTGAGGGACGCCTCGAGGACCGGGGAGCTGTTTTTT. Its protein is CASSLRDASRTGELFF.

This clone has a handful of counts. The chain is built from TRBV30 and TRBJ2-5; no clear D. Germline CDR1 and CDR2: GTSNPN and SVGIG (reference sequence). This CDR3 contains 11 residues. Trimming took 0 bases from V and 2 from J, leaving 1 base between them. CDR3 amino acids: CAWSVQETQYF. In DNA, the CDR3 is TGTGCCTGGAGTGTACAAGAGACCCAGTACTTC.

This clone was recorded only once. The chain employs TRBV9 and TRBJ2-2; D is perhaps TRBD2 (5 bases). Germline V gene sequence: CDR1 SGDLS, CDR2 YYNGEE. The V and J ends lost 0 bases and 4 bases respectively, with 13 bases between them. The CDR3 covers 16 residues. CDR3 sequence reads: CASSVGGLITTGELFF. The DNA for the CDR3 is TGTGCCAGCAGCGTAGGAGGACTTATAACCACCGGGGAGCTGTTTTTT.

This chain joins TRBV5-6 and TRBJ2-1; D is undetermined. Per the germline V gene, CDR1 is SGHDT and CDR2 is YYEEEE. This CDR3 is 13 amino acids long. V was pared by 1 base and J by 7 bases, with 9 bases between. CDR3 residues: CASSLIERNEQFF. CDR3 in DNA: TGTGCCAGCAGCTTGATAGAGAGAAATGAGCAGTTCTTC.

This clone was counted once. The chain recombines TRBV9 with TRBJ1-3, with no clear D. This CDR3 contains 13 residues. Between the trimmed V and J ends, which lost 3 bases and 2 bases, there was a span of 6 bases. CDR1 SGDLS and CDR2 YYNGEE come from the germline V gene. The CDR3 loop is CASSAGTGNTIYF. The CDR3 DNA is TGTGCCAGCAGCGCCGGGACTGGAAACACCATATATTTT.

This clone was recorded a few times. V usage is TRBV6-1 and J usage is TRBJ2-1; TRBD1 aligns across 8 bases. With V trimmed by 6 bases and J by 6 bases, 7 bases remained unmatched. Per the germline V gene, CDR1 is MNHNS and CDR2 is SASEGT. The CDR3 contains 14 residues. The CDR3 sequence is CASSTDRGVNEQFF. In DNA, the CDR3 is TGTGCCAGCAGCACCGACAGGGGAGTCAATGAGCAGTTCTTC.

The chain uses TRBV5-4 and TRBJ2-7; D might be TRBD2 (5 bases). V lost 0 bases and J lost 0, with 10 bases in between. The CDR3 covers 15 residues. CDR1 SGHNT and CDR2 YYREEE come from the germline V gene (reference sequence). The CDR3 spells CASSLGTSSSYEQYF. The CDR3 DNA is TGTGCCAGCAGCTTGGGGACTTCCAGCTCCTACGAGCAGTACTTC.

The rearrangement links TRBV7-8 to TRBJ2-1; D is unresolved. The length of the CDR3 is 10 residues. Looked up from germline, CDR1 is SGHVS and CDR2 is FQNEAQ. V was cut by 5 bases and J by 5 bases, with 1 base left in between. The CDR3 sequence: CASSHNEQFF. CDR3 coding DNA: TGTGCCAGCAGCCACAATGAGCAGTTCTTC.

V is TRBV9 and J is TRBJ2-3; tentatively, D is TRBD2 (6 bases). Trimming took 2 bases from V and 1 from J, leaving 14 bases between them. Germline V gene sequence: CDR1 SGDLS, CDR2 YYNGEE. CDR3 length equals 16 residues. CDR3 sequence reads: CASSVHTGEGTDTQYF. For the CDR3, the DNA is TGTGCCAGCAGCGTGCACACGGGGGAGGGCACAGATACGCAGTATTTT.

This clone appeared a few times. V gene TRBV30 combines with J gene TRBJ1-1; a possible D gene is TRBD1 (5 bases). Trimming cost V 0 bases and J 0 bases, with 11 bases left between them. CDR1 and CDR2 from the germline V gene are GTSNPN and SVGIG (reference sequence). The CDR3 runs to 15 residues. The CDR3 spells CAWSVHRGVNTEAFF. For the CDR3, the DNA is TGTGCCTGGAGTGTACATCGGGGGGTGAACACTGAAGCTTTCTTT.

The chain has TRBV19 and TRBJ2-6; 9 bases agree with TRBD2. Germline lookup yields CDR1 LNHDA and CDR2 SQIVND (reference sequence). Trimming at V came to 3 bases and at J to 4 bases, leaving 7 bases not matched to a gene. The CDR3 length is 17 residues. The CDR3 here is CASSILAGPTGANVLTF. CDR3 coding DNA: TGTGCCAGTAGTATTCTAGCGGGACCAACGGGGGCCAACGTCCTGACTTTC. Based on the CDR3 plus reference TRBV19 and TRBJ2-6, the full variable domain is DGGITQSPKYLFRKEGQNVTLSCEQNLNHDAMYWYRQDPGQGLRLIYYSQIVNDFQKGDIAEGYSVSREKKESFPLTVTSAQKNPTAFYLCASSILAGPTGANVLTFGAGSRLTVL.

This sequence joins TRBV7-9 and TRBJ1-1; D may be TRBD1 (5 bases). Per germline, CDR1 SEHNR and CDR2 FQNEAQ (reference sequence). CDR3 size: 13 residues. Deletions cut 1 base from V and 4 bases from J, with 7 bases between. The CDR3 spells CASSLGQITEAFF. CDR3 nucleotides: TGTGCCAGCAGCTTAGGACAGATCACTGAAGCTTTCTTT.

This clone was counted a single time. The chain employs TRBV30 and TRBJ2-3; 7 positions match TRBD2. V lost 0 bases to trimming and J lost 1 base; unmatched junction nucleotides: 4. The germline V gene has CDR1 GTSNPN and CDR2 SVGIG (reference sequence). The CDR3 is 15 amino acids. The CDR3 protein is CAWSVRAGRTDTQYF. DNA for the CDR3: TGTGCCTGGAGTGTACGAGCGGGACGCACAGATACGCAGTATTTT.

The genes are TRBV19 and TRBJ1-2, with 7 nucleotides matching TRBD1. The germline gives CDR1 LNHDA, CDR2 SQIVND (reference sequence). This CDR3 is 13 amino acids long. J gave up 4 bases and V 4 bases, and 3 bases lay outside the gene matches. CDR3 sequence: CASSRTGAYGYTF. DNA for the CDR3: TGTGCCAGTAGTAGGACAGGAGCCTATGGCTACACCTTC.

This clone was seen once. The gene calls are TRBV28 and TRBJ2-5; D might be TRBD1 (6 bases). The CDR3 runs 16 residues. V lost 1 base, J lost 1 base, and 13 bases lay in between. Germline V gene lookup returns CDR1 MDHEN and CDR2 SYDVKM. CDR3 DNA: TGTGCCAGCAGTTTATTTGGACAGCCGAGCCAAGAGACCCAGTACTTC. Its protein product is CASSLFGQPSQETQYF.

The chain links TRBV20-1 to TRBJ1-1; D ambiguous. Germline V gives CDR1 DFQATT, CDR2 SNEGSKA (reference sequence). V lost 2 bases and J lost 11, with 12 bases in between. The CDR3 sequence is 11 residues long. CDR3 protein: CSARLDQVAFF. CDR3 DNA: TGCAGTGCTAGACTCGACCAGGTGGCTTTCTTT.

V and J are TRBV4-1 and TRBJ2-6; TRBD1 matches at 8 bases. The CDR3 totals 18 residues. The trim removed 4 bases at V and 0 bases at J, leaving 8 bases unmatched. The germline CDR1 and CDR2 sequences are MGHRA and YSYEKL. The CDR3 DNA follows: TGCGCCAGCAGCCGAGGGACAGGACGAAGCTCTGGGGCCAACGTCCTGACTTTC. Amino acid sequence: CASSRGTGRSSGANVLTF.

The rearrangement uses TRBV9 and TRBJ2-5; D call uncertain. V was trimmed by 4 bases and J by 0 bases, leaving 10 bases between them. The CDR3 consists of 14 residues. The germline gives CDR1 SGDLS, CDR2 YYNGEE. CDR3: CASSPLGDQETQYF. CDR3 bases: TGTGCCAGCAGCCCTTTAGGCGACCAAGAGACCCAGTACTTC.